This TCR beta chain originates from a study of molecular identifiers for immune sequencing clone quantification. Study-level points and caveats: Highly expanded clone sizes could end up underestimated if a barcode were shared by identical TCR molecules.

The CD8+CD4-CCR7+CD45RA+ phenotype defined the sorted naive CD8 T cells. Bulk TCR libraries used previously described methods and listed TCR primers. TCRdb independently ran MiXCR on the PCR reads; one entry per CDR3 protein. The sample holds 460,000 or so distinct CDR3 sequences, around 23% seen once. Concerning this clonotype: Its antigen is currently unknown.

The sequence came from a human donor in good health. Some libraries in this study had Jurkat cell RNA spiked in. Sequencing was carried out using naive CD8+ T cells from blood, with Jurkat cell RNA spiked in. Described subset: FACS-sorted CD8+CD4-CCR7+CD45RA+ naive T cells.

This chain's CDR3 is CASSSALTYEQYF. The CDR3 DNA sequence: TGTGCCAGCAGTTCAGCGTTAACCTACGAGCAGTACTTC. V is TRBV27 and J is TRBJ2-7, with D uncertain. The V gene's germline CDR1 is MNHEY and CDR2 SMNVEV (reference sequence). The CDR3 has 13 residues. V was pared by 4 bases and J by 2 bases, with 9 bases between.